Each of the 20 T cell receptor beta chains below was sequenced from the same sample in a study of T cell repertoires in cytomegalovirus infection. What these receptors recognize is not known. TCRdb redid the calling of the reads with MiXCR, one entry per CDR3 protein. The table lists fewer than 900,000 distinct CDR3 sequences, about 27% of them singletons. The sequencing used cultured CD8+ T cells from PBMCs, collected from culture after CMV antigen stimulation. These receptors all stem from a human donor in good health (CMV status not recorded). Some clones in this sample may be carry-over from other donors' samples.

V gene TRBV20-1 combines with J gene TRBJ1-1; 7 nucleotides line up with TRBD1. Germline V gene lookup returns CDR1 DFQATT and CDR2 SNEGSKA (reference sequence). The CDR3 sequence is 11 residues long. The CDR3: CRSGTASEAFF. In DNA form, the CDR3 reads TGCAGATCCGGGACAGCCAGTGAAGCTTTCTTT.

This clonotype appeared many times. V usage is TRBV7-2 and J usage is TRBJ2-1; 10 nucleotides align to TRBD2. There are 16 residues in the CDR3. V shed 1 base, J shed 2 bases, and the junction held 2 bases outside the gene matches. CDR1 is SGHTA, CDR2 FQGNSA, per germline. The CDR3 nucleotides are TGTGCCAGCAGCTTAGACCTAGCGGGAGCCTACAATGAGCAGTTCTTC. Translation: CASSLDLAGAYNEQFF.

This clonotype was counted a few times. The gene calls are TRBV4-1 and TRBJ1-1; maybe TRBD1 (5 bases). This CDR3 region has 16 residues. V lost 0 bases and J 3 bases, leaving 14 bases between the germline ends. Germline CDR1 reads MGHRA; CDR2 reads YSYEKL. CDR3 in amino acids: CASSQEGQFDHTEAFF. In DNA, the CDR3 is TGCGCCAGCAGCCAAGAGGGGCAGTTCGACCACACTGAAGCTTTCTTT.

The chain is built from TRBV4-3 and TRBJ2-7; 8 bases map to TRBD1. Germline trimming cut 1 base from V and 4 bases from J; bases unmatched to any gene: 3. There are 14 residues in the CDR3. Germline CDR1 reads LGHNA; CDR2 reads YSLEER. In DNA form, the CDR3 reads TGCGCCAGCAGCCAAGGCAGGGGGCGGTACGAGCAGTACTTC. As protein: CASSQGRGRYEQYF.

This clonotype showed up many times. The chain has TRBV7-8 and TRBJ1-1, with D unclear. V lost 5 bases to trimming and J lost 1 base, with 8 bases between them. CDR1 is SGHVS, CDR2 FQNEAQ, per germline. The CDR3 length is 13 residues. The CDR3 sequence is CASSPDTNTEAFF. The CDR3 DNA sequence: TGTGCCAGCAGCCCAGACACGAACACTGAAGCTTTCTTT.

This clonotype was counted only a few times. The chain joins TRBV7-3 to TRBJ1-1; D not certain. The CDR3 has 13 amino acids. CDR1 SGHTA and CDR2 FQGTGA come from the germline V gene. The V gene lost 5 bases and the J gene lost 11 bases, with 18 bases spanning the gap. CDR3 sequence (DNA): TGTGCCAGCAGCCCGGAGGGCCCGAGACGGGCTTTCTTT. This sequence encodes CASSPEGPRRAFF.

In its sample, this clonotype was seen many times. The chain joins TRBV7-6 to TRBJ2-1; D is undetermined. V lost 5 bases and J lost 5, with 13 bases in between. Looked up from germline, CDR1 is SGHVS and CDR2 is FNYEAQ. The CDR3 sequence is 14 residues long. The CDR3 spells CASSRSSTNNEQFF. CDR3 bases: TGTGCCAGCAGCCGTAGCAGTACAAACAATGAGCAGTTCTTC.

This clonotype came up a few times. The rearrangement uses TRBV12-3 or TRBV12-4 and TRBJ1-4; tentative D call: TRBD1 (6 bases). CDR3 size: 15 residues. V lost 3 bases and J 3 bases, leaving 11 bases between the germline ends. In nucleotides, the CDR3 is TGTGCCAGCAGTTTCGAAGGACAGTCTAATGAAAAACTGTTTTTT. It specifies CASSFEGQSNEKLFF.

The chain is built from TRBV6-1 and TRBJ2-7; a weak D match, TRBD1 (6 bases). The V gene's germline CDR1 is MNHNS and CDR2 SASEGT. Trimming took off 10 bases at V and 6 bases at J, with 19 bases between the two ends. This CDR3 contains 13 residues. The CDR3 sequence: CATTTIQGSEQYF. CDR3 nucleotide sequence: TGTGCCACGACGACTATACAGGGTTCCGAGCAGTACTTC.

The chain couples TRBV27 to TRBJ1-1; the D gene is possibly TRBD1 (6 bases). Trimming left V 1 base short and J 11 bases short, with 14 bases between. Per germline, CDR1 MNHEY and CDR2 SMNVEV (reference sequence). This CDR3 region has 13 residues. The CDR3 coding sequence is TGTGCCAGCAGTTTATATACAGGGAAGGAGGCTTTCTTT. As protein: CASSLYTGKEAFF.

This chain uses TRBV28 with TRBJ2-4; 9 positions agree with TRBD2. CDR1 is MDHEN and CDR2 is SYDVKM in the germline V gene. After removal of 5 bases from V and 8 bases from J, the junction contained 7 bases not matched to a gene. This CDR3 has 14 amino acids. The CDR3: CASSPGRGGDIQYF. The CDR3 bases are TGTGCCAGCAGTCCCGGGCGGGGGGGTGACATTCAGTACTTC.

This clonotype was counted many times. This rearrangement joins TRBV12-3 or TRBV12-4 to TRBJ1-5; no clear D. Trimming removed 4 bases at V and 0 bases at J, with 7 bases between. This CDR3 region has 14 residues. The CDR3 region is CASSSSYSNQPQHF. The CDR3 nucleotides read TGTGCCAGCAGTTCTAGTTATAGCAATCAGCCCCAGCATTTT.

CDR3 sequence (DNA): TGTGCCAGCAGTTGGGGGACAGGGAGTCAGCCCCAGCATTTT. The encoded protein is CASSWGTGSQPQHF. The V and J genes are TRBV27 and TRBJ1-5, with 9 bases matching TRBD1. Looked up from germline, CDR1 is MNHEY and CDR2 is SMNVEV (reference sequence). This CDR3 is 14 amino acids long. J was trimmed by 6 bases and V by 4 bases; bases with no gene match: 4.

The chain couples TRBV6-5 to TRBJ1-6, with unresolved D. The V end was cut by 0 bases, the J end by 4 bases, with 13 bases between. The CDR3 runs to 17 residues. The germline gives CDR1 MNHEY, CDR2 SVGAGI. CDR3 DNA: TGTGCCAGCAGTTACTCGATTTCGGAGAATTATAATTCACCCCTCCACTTT. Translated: CASSYSISENYNSPLHF.

This CDR3 reads CRTGAPEQYF. CDR3 sequence (DNA): TGCAGGACAGGGGCTCCCGAGCAGTACTTC. The gene calls are TRBV20-1 and TRBJ2-7; TRBD1 aligns across 8 bases. The CDR3 totals 10 residues. Per the germline V gene, CDR1 is DFQATT and CDR2 is SNEGSKA (reference sequence).

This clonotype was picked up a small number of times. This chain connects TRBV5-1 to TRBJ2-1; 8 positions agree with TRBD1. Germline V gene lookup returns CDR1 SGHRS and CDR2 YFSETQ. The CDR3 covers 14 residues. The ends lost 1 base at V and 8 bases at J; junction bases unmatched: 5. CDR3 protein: CASSLFQGAHEQFF. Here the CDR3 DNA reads TGCGCCAGCAGCTTGTTTCAGGGGGCGCATGAGCAGTTCTTC.

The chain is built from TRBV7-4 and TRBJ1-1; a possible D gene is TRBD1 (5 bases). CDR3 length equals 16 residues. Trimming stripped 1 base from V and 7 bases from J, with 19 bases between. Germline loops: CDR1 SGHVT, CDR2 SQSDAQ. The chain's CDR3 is CASSLGTGVIVYEAFF. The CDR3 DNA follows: TGTGCCAGCAGCTTAGGCACGGGGGTTATTGTCTATGAAGCTTTCTTT.

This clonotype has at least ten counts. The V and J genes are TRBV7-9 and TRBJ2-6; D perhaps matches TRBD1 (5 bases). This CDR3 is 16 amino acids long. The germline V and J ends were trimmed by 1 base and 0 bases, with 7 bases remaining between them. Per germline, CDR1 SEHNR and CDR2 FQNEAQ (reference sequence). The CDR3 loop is CASSLVTASGANVLTF. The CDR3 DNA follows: TGTGCCAGCAGCTTAGTGACAGCCTCTGGGGCCAACGTCCTGACTTTC.

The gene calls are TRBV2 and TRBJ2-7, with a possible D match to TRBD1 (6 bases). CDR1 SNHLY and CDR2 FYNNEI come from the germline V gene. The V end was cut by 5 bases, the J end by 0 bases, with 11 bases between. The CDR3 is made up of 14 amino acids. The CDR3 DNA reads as TGTGCCAGCAGTCCCGGGACAAACTCCTACGAGCAGTACGTC. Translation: CASSPGTNSYEQYV.

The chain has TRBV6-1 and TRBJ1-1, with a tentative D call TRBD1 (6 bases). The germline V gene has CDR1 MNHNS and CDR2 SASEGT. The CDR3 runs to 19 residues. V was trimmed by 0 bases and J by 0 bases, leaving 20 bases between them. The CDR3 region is CASSEAPGGQNTMNTEAFF. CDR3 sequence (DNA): TGTGCCAGCAGTGAAGCACCCGGGGGCCAGAACACCATGAACACTGAAGCTTTCTTT.